This TCR beta chain was sequenced in a study of blood T cells in healthy people across ages (dated by TCRdb to the mid-2010s). About the investigation overall: In model experiments, template switching captured about one uniquely barcoded TCR beta cDNA molecule for every two T cells. The study measured age-related changes in TCR beta repertoire diversity using deep sequencing normalized with unique cDNA molecular identifiers. Donors were grouped into four age groups: young (average roughly 16 years), middle-aged (39), aged (over 55) and long-lived (around 80). To avoid experimental bias, donors of different ages were distributed randomly across sequencing lanes. For two donors (one aged 18 to 30 and one aged 80 or older), the study analyzed two additional independent replicas of 1 million unique cDNA reads from the same blood draw.

Donors were a few dozen systemically healthy Caucasian individuals from Russia aged roughly 6 to 95 years. Each donor gave around 9.5 milliliters of peripheral blood, collected into EDTA-treated Vacutainer tubes. Ficoll-Paque density-gradient centrifugation was used to isolate PBMCs, with at least 6.5 million per sample. Total RNA was extracted from PBMCs with Trizol reagent, with at least 6 micrograms obtained per sample. For every donor, flow cytometry on a PBMC aliquot measured the percentage of naive CD45RAhigh/CD27high T cells. About this clonotype itself: Its binding antigen is unknown. Base qualities are missing; no much larger clone stands one base away.

The germline V gene specifies MNHEY as CDR1 and SVGAGI as CDR2. At the junction V is shortened by 5 bases and J by 0 bases, with 11 bases in between. The CDR3, cysteine through phenylalanine, is 15 amino acids long. CDR3 DNA is the only sequence kept; it has 45 bases, read in frame from the first base. Library preparation employed 5' RACE. TCRdb shows the sequencer as Illumina HiSeq 2500. A second PCR of roughly 7 to 12 cycles was run with a J-beta primer mix and a sample-barcoded 5' primer. A unique molecular identifier was introduced onto each TCR beta cDNA molecule by a template-switch 5' adaptor carrying 12 random nucleotides. Each sample yielded at least 2.5 million CDR3-containing paired-end reads. The Mint cDNA synthesis kit, primed by a TRBC-specific oligonucleotide, was used to synthesize first-strand cDNA from all RNA. Following uracil-DNA glycosylase treatment, all cDNA underwent a first 18-cycle PCR with the universal primers M1SS and BC2_uni_R. On the authors' methods: For normalization, 1 million high-quality reads were randomly selected from each sample, with every read carrying a distinct molecular identifier. Instead of being binned into consensus sequences, reads that shared molecular identifiers were thrown out. MiTCR, run with a Q25 quality threshold and the strictest error-elimination algorithm, handled CDR3 identification, clonotype clustering and error correction. Lower-bound total TCR beta diversity was estimated with a nonparametric unseen species model using Euler transformation. The public reads were quality trimmed at Q25 with fastp and then assembled into clones with MiXCR by TCRdb, keeping productive beta chains. Every CDR3 protein is listed once, alongside the most common genes and DNA of its rows. TCRdb's processing, not the authors', yielded these V and J calls. Counted in this sample were about 780,000 distinct CDR3 sequences; about 45% of them appeared once. The top ten clonotypes cover around 18% of the sample.

Overall study outcomes, separate from this receptor: Compared with the aged group, more naive CD4+ T cells, fewer expanded clones and increased TCR diversity were shown by the long-lived group, suggesting age selection. Estimates of total diversity from one million sequenced T cells were regarded as lower bounds and underestimates. Observed TCR beta diversity per million T cells fell roughly linearly with age, and a significant reduction was already apparent by age roughly 40. Because donor CMV infection status was unknown, age-related changes in expanded clonotypes were potentially confounded. Bulk unsorted PBMC profiling prevented conclusive comparison of naive and antigen-experienced compartments. There was a strong correlation between observed TCR beta diversity and the percentage of naive T cells measured by flow cytometry.

Sequenced: blood. The sequence was collected from a man aged 80 or over in good health. The chain is made from TRBV6-5 and TRBJ1-5; 5 matching bases give a weak D call of TRBD1. The CDR3 corresponds to CASSPRQNSNQPQHF. The DNA reads as follows: TGTGCCAGCAGTCCCAGACAGAATAGCAATCAGCCCCAGCATTTT.